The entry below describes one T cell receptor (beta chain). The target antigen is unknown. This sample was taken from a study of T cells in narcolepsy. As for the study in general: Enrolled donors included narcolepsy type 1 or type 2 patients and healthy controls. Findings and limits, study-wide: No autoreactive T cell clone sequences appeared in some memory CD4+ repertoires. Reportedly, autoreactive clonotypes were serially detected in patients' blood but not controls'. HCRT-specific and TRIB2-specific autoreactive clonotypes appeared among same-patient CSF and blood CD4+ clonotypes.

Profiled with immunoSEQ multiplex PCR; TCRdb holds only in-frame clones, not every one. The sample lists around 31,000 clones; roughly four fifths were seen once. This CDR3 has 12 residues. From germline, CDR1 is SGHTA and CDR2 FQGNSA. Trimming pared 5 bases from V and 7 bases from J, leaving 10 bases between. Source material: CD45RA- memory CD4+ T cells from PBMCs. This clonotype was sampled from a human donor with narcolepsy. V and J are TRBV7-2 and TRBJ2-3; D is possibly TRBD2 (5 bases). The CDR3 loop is CASSPPGYTQYF. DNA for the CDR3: TGTGCCAGCAGCCCACCGGGGTATACGCAGTATTTT. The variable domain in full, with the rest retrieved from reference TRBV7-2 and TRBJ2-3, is GAGVSQSPSNKVTEKGKDVELRCDPISGHTALYWYRQSLGQGLEFLIYFQGNSAPDKSGLPSDRFSAERTGGSVSTLTIQRTQQEDSAVYLCASSPPGYTQYFGPGTRLTVL.